Each of the 23 T cell receptor beta chains below was sequenced from the same sample in a study of control samples from healthy donors and cancer patients. TCRdb's copy holds only in-frame clones and misses some; the assay was immunoSEQ multiplex PCR. Here the sample spans 100,000 to 150,000 clones, about 95% being singletons. The material sequenced was blood. These receptors all come from a man between 25 and 39 years old in good health.

CDR3 sequence reads: CASSFENYGYTF. The CDR3 bases are TGCGCCAGCAGCTTTGAAAACTATGGCTACACCTTC. The chain has TRBV5-1 and TRBJ1-2; D unclear. This CDR3 spans 12 amino acids. The germline CDR1 and CDR2 sequences are SGHRS and YFSETQ. V was cut by 2 bases and J by 2 bases, with 4 bases left in between.

The V call is TRBV7-9, the J call TRBJ2-5, with 8 positions matching TRBD1. Per the germline V gene, CDR1 is SEHNR and CDR2 is FQNEAQ (reference sequence). CDR3 size: 14 residues. V was clipped by 6 bases and J by 5 bases; unmatched bases: 8. CDR3 sequence reads: CASSRDRGWETQYF. The CDR3 region has the DNA TGTGCCAGCAGTAGAGACAGGGGATGGGAGACCCAGTACTTC.

For this clone: The same CDR3 can be traced to other DNA sequences in this sample. V gene TRBV5-1 combines with J gene TRBJ2-3, with D maybe TRBD2 (6 bases). The V end was cut by 0 bases, the J end by 3 bases, with 8 bases between. This CDR3 is 14 amino acids long. CDR1 is SGHRS, CDR2 YFSETQ, per germline. The CDR3 region is CASSLGDSTDTQYF. The CDR3 DNA sequence: TGCGCCAGCAGCTTGGGGGACTCTACAGATACGCAGTATTTT. Full variable domain (remainder filled in from reference TRBV5-1 and TRBJ2-3): KAGVTQTPRYLIKTRGQQVTLSCSPISGHRSVSWYQQTPGQGLQFLFEYFSETQRNKGNFPGRFSGRQFSNSRSEMNVSTLELGDSALYLCASSLGDSTDTQYFGPGTRLTVL.

CDR3 nucleotides: TGTGCCAGCAGCTTTAGCGGAACCACAGATACGCAGTATTTT. It yields the protein CASSFSGTTDTQYF. The chain combines TRBV11-2 with TRBJ2-3, with D tentatively TRBD2 (6 bases). Germline V gene lookup returns CDR1 SGHAT and CDR2 FQNNGV. Trimming shortened V by 3 bases and J by 2 bases, and 9 bases separated the two germline ends. This CDR3 comprises 14 residues. The full variable domain, rest sourced from reference TRBV11-2 and TRBJ2-3, is EAGVAQSPRYKIIEKRQSVAFWCNPISGHATLYWYQQILGQGPKLLIQFQNNGVVDDSQLPKDRFSAERLKGVDSTLKIQPAKLEDSAVYLCASSFSGTTDTQYFGPGTRLTVL.

The rearrangement links TRBV15 to TRBJ1-5; no firm D call. The CDR3 extends over 15 amino acids. Per the germline V gene, CDR1 is LNHNV and CDR2 is YYDKDF (reference sequence). V was pared by 0 bases and J by 7 bases, with 13 bases between. The CDR3 DNA reads as TGTGCCACCAGCAGAGATCGAGGGATAGGCCAGCCCCAGCATTTT. It encodes CATSRDRGIGQPQHF.

This clone was recorded only once. This specimen includes other DNA sequences encoding the same CDR3. J is TRBJ2-1 and V is TRBV5-1; a possible D gene is TRBD2 (6 bases). The ends were cut back, 4 bases at V and 0 bases at J, with 11 bases in the middle. There are 15 residues in the CDR3. Germline V gene sequence: CDR1 SGHRS, CDR2 YFSETQ. CDR3 DNA sequence: TGCGCCAGCAGCCCCTCCGGGGGCTCCTACAATGAGCAGTTCTTC. It encodes CASSPSGGSYNEQFF.

This clone appeared once. The chain recombines TRBV7-2 with TRBJ2-1; 8 nucleotides match TRBD1. Germline CDR1 is SGHTA and CDR2 is FQGNSA. The CDR3 is 17 amino acids. V dropped 4 bases and J dropped 3; count of bases not matched to a gene: 11. The CDR3: CASSSPTGASDYNEQFF. DNA for the CDR3: TGTGCCAGCAGCTCTCCGACAGGGGCATCCGACTACAATGAGCAGTTCTTC.

This clone has just one count. The chain combines TRBV12-5 with TRBJ2-1; D gene uncertain. CDR3 length: 13 residues. Trimming pared 4 bases from V and 9 bases from J, leaving 13 bases between. The germline V gene encodes CDR1 LGHNT and CDR2 FRNRAP. CDR3 sequence reads: CASGSPLGAEQFF. DNA for the CDR3: TGTGCTAGTGGTTCCCCTCTGGGTGCTGAGCAGTTCTTC. Full variable domain (rest looked up from reference TRBV12-5 and TRBJ2-1): DARVTQTPRHKVTEMGQEVTMRCQPILGHNTVFWYRQTMMQGLELLAYFRNRAPLDDSGMPKDRFSAEMPDATLATLKIQPSEPRDSAVYFCASGSPLGAEQFFGPGTRLTVL.

The rearrangement joins TRBV27 to TRBJ1-1; maybe TRBD1 (5 bases). The germline gives CDR1 MNHEY, CDR2 SMNVEV (reference sequence). V was shortened by 5 bases and J by 4 bases, with 11 bases between the two germline ends. This CDR3 has 13 residues. The CDR3 nucleotides read TGTGCCAGCAGTCCGGGGACGGCCACTGAAGCTTTCTTT. Residues: CASSPGTATEAFF.

This chain links TRBV29-1 with TRBJ1-1; no firm D call. Germline values: CDR1 SQVTM, CDR2 ANQGSEA. V lost 1 base to trimming and J lost 8 bases, with 8 bases between them. The CDR3 has 11 amino acids. The CDR3 region is CSVEVVGEAFF. CDR3 sequence (DNA): TGCAGCGTTGAAGTTGTGGGCGAAGCTTTCTTT.

The genes are TRBV19 and TRBJ1-5; no clear D gene. The length of the CDR3 is 16 residues. V lost 5 bases to trimming and J lost 6 bases, with 20 bases between them. From germline, CDR1 is LNHDA and CDR2 SQIVND (reference sequence). The CDR3 loop is CASSPGRSMLRQPQHF. The DNA of the CDR3 is TGTGCCAGTAGTCCTGGACGGTCGATGTTACGTCAGCCCCAGCATTTT.

The chain joins TRBV28 to TRBJ1-1, with TRBD1 identical over 9 bases. Looked up from germline, CDR1 is MDHEN and CDR2 is SYDVKM. The CDR3 totals 13 residues. V shed 5 bases and J 7 bases; nucleotides not matched to a gene: 5. As DNA, the CDR3 is TGTGCCAGCAGTCCTCCGGGACAGGGTGAAGCTTTCTTT. Translating it yields CASSPPGQGEAFF.

This sequence joins TRBV7-9 and TRBJ1-3; 8 bases are shared with TRBD1. Trimming cost V 0 bases and J 2 bases; bases outside gene matches: 0. The germline CDR1 and CDR2 sequences are SEHNR and FQNEAQ (reference sequence). The CDR3 sequence is 15 residues long. The CDR3 loop is CASSLATGAGNTIYF. CDR3 bases: TGTGCCAGCAGCTTAGCGACAGGGGCTGGAAACACCATATATTTT.

For the CDR3, the DNA is TGTGCCAGCAGCCGCATCCGGGACAGGGGTCGTGGCTACACCTTC. This codes for CASSRIRDRGRGYTF. This rearrangement joins TRBV14 to TRBJ1-2; 10 nucleotides match TRBD1. The CDR3 spans 15 residues. V lost 4 bases and J lost 7; bases outside the gene matches: 9. CDR1 SGHDN and CDR2 FVKESK come from the germline V gene.

The chain couples TRBV10-3 to TRBJ1-2; perhaps TRBD1 as D (6 bases). The ends were cut back, 4 bases at V and 3 bases at J, with 9 bases in the middle. Looked up from germline, CDR1 is ENHRY and CDR2 is SYGVKD. The CDR3 totals 13 residues. CDR3: CAISGDTDYGYTF. The DNA of the CDR3 is TGTGCCATCAGTGGGGACACGGACTATGGCTACACCTTC.

V and J are TRBV5-1 and TRBJ1-1, with 7 bases aligning to TRBD1. Germline-derived CDR1 and CDR2 are SGHRS and YFSETQ. J lost 0 bases, V lost 4 bases, and 12 bases had no gene match. This CDR3 region has 17 residues. The CDR3 DNA reads TGCGCCAGCAGCCCGCAGATTACAGGGGACCTGAACACTGAAGCTTTCTTT. This sequence encodes CASSPQITGDLNTEAFF.

V usage is TRBV28 and J usage is TRBJ1-6, with no clear D. The CDR3 is 17 amino acids. V lost 5 bases and J lost 0, with 14 bases in between. Germline V gives CDR1 MDHEN, CDR2 SYDVKM. CDR3 region: CASSPPLLSSYNSPLHF. The CDR3 bases are TGTGCCAGCAGTCCGCCACTTTTGAGCTCCTATAATTCACCCCTCCACTTT.

J is TRBJ2-1 and V is TRBV27; 11 bases are a match to TRBD2. There are 15 residues in the CDR3. V gave up 7 bases and J gave up 4 bases; unmatched junction bases: 6. Germline V gene data show CDR1 as MNHEY and CDR2 as SMNVEV (reference sequence). The CDR3 DNA reads as TGTGCCAGCACTCCCGGGACTAGCGGTTACAATGAGCAGTTCTTC. It encodes CASTPGTSGYNEQFF.

This rearrangement joins TRBV5-1 to TRBJ2-2, with D unclear. The CDR3 is 13 amino acids. V lost 4 bases, J lost 6 bases, and 10 bases lay in between. Germline assignment: CDR1 SGHRS and CDR2 YFSETQ. The DNA of the CDR3 is TGCGCCAGCAGCCACGGACCTCCCGGGGAGCTGTTTTTT. The encoded protein is CASSHGPPGELFF.

The chain has TRBV6-1 and TRBJ2-2; D may be TRBD1 (5 bases). The V and J ends lost 1 base and 6 bases respectively, with 9 bases between them. The CDR3 runs to 14 residues. CDR1 MNHNS and CDR2 SASEGT come from the germline V gene. DNA of the CDR3: TGTGCCAGCAGTGAAGTTTGGGGCCCCGGGGAGCTGTTTTTT. This codes for CASSEVWGPGELFF.

The rearrangement joins TRBV30 to TRBJ1-5; D not resolved. This CDR3 has 13 amino acids. The V gene's germline CDR1 is GTSNPN and CDR2 SVGIG (reference sequence). Trimming removed 3 bases at V and 3 bases at J, with 9 bases between. CDR3 bases: TGTGCCTGGAGCGCGAGGATCAATCAGCCCCAGCATTTT. It yields the protein CAWSARINQPQHF.

The V call is TRBV12-3 or TRBV12-4, the J call TRBJ1-1; the D is unclear. V dropped 5 bases and J dropped 0 bases, with 7 bases sitting between them. The CDR3 consists of 13 residues. The CDR3, as DNA: TGTGCCAGCAGTCCGCGGATGAACACTGAAGCTTTCTTT. It encodes CASSPRMNTEAFF.

The rearrangement joins TRBV2 to TRBJ1-5; D is undetermined. CDR1 and CDR2 from the germline V gene are SNHLY and FYNNEI. The CDR3 runs to 17 residues. V was cut by 3 bases and J by 0 bases, with 15 bases left in between. The CDR3 nucleotides read TGTGCCAGCAGTGATTGGGAATCGGTTAATAGCAATCAGCCCCAGCATTTT. It translates to CASSDWESVNSNQPQHF.